The subject of this entry is one TCR beta chain. Its antigen remains unidentified. Trimming took 6 bases from V and 0 from J; bases not matched to a gene: 5. The germline CDR1 and CDR2 sequences are MNHNS and SASEGT. The CDR3 is made up of 15 amino acids. Time point indicated: new active TB diagnosis, blood taken before or within 7 days of starting treatment. Clones were sequenced by immunoSEQ multiplex PCR, and TCRdb holds only the in-frame ones, with some missing. The sample consists of about 37,000 clones, around 93% of them appearing once. This record belongs to a study of T cells in tuberculosis. Study background: Blood was taken before or within 7 days of anti-tuberculosis therapy. Regarding the study as a whole: Cases with active tuberculosis were adults, while controls were adolescents.

The J gene is TRBJ1-2, the V gene TRBV6-1; 9 bases are shared with TRBD1. The TCR was taken from an adult with tuberculosis. This specimen consisted of PBMCs, obtained at tuberculosis diagnosis. The CDR3, as DNA: TGTGCCAGCAGCTCGGGACAGGGAGCTAACTATGGCTACACCTTC. This translates into CASSSGQGANYGYTF.